This entry describes one T cell receptor (beta chain). Antigen unknown. The data were taken from a study of cytomegalovirus exposure and HLA in healthy donors. Study at large: Earlier results showed approximately 120 million unique TCR beta sequences derived from approximately 170 million T cells.

It was with 60 Vbeta and 13 Jbeta primers that the PCR ran. Repertoires were generated with immunoSEQ multiplex PCR, while TCRdb's copy carries only in-frame clones and drops some. The sample shows more than 100,000 clones, about 76% of them seen only once. Germline CDR1 reads SGHTS; CDR2 reads YDEGEE. V lost 5 bases and J 7 bases, leaving 18 bases between the germline ends. The CDR3 has 14 residues. Whole-study results and caveats: A later analysis found that most CMV-associated TCR beta chains appeared HLA-restricted. Researchers reportedly found TCR beta sequences accurately predicted most subjects' HLA-A and HLA-B alleles. It was assumed in the presence/absence analyses that sequencing depth was roughly uniform across donors.

Sequenced sample: PBMCs. This sequence joins TRBV5-8 and TRBJ1-2; D possibly corresponds to TRBD1 (6 bases). The clonotype originates from a woman aged 40 to 50 in good health and CMV-seronegative. CDR3 protein: CASSYHRAGRGYTF. CDR3 sequence (DNA): TGTGCCAGCAGTTATCACAGGGCTGGACGTGGCTACACCTTC.